This TCR beta chain was profiled in a study of blood T cell repertoires in COVID-19. Sequencing used immunoSEQ multiplex PCR; TCRdb keeps in-frame clones, though not all of them. The sample consists of some 140,000 clones, roughly 84% of them appearing once. V was trimmed by 1 base and J by 6 bases, leaving 7 bases between them. The V gene's germline CDR1 is SGHNT and CDR2 YENEEA. The length of the CDR3 is 13 residues. This TCR came from a man between 40 and 49 years old with acute COVID-19. The V gene is TRBV11-3, the J gene TRBJ2-1; D unresolved. Sequencing was carried out using PBMCs or T cells enriched from blood (not recorded which). CDR3: CASSLGLVNEQFF. CDR3 DNA: TGTGCCAGCAGCTTAGGTCTAGTCAATGAGCAGTTCTTC.